The sequence of this T cell receptor (beta chain) was determined in a study of blood T cell repertoires in COVID-19. On the study more broadly: Specimens from acute and convalescent COVID-19 originated in the United States, Italy and Spain. In each case, the material was cDNA or gDNA derived from T cells, B-cell-depleted T cells, or PBMCs.

Measured with immunoSEQ multiplex PCR; TCRdb has only the in-frame clones, and not every one. In the table there are over 250,000 clones, approximately 90% of which are singletons. Sequencing input: peripheral blood. The clonotype originates from a woman aged 40-49 years who had recovered from COVID-19.

CDR3 nucleotides: TGTGCCAGCAGCTTACGTCTAGCGGGGACACAAGAGACCCAGTACTTC. The encoded protein is CASSLRLAGTQETQYF. The chain employs TRBV11-3 and TRBJ2-5; 9 positions agree with TRBD2. Trimming cost V 2 bases and J 2 bases; bases outside gene matches: 6. CDR3 length: 16 amino acids. Per the germline V gene, CDR1 is SGHNT and CDR2 is YENEEA.